This T cell receptor (beta chain) was obtained from a study of early T cells in non-severe SARS-CoV-2 infection. This CDR3 spans 15 amino acids. CDR1 is DFQATT and CDR2 is SNEGSKA in the germline V gene (reference sequence). Trimming removed 3 bases at V and 3 bases at J, with 16 bases between. TCRdb re-derived calls from the 5' RACE reads in MiXCR, one entry per CDR3 protein. The sample holds 35,000 to 45,000 distinct CDR3 sequences, roughly 6.2% seen once. This clonotype was observed at least ten times. Sequencing was carried out using whole blood. The rearrangement uses TRBV20-1 and TRBJ2-3; D perhaps matches TRBD1 (6 bases). This sequence was found in an adult who was a healthcare worker with PCR-confirmed SARS-CoV-2 infection or an uninfected control (not recorded which). DNA of the CDR3: TGCAGTGCTAGCATAGGGCAGGGGATTACAGATACGCAGTATTTT. It encodes CSASIGQGITDTQYF.